Detailed here is one T cell receptor (beta chain). What it recognizes is unknown. Clones were read by immunoSEQ multiplex PCR, and TCRdb kept only the in-frame ones, dropping some. This sample yields tens of thousands of clones, of which approximately 89% are seen a single time; 0.25% to 0.35% belongs to the top ten. V was clipped by 2 bases and J by 7 bases, with 7 bases between them. Germline CDR1 reads SGHDT; CDR2 reads YYEEEE. CDR3 length: 11 residues. The record originates from a study of monozygotic twins with cystic fibrosis. About the research overall: With about 15 PCR cycles, barcoded libraries came from three micrograms of fragmented DNA. Overall study results and limits: Monozygotic CF twin pairs shared significantly more nucleotide-identical clonotypes than unrelated CF individuals did. Clonality was generally low (median approximately 0.0095), higher in the most severe patients. In 13 of 16 pairs, V gene usage was closest to the co-twin's.

Sequenced sample: blood. The rearrangement joins TRBV5-6 to TRBJ2-7, with D unclear. The source is a girl aged 2 to 9 with cystic fibrosis. The CDR3 DNA reads TGTGCCAGCAGCTTAACGCAGGAGCAGTACTTC. Encoded protein: CASSLTQEQYF.